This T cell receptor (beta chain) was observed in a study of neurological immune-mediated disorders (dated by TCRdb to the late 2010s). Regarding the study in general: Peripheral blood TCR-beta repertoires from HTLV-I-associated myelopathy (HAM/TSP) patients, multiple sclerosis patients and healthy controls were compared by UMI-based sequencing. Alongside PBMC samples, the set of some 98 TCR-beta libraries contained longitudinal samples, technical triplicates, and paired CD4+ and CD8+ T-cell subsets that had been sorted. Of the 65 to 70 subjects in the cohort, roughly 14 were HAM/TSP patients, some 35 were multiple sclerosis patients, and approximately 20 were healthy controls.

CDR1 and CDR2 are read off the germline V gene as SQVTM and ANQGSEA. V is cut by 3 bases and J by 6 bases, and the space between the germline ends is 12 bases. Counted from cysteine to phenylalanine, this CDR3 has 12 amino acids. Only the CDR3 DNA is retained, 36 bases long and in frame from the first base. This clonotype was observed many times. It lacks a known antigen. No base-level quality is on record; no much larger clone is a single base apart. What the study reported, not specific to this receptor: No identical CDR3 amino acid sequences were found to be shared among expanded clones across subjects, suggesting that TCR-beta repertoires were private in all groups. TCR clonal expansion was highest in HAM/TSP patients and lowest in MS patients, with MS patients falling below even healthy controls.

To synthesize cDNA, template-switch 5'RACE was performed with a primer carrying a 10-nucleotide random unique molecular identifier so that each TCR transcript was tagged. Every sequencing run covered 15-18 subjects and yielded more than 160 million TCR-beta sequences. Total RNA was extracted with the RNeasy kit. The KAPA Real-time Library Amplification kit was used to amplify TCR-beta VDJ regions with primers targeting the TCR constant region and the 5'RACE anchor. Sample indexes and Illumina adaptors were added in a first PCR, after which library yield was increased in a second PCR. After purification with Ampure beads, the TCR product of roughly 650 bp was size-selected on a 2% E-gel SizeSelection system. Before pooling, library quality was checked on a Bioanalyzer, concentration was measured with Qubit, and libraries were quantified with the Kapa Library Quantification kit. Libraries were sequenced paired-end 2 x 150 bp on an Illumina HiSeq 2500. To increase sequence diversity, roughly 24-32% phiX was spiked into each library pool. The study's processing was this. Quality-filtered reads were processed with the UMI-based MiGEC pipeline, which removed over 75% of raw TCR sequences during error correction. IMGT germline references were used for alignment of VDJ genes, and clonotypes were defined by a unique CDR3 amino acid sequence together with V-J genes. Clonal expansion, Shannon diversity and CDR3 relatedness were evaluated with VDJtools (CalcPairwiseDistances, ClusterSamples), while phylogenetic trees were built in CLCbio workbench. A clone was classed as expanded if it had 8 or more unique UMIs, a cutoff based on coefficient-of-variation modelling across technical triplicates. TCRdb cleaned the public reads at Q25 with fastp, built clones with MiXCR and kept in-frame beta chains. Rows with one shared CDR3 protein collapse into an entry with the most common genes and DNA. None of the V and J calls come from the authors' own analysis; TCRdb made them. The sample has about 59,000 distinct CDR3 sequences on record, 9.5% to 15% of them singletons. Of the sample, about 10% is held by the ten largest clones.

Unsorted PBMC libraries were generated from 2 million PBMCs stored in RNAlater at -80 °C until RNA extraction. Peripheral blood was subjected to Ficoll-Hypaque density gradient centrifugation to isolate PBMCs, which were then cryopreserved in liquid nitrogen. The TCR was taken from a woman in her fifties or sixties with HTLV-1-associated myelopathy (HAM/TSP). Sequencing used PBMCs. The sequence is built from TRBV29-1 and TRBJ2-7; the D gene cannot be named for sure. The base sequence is TGCAGCGTTGAGTTTCCCTTCCCCGAGCAGTACTTC. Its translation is CSVEFPFPEQYF.